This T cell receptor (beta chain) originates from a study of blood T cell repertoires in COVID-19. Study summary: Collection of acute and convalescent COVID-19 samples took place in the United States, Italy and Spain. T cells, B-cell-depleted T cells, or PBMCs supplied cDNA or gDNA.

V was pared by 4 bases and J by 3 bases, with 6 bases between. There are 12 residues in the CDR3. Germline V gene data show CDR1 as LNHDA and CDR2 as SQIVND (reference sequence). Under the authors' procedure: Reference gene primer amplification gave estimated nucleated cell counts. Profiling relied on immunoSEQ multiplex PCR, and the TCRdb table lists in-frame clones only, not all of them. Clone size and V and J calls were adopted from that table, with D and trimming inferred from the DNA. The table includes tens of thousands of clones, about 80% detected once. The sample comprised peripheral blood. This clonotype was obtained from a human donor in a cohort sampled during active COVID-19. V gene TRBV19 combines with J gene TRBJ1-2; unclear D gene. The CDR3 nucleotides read TGTGCCAGTAGTAACCGGGACTATGGCTACACCTTC. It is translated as CASSNRDYGYTF.